This T cell receptor (beta chain) derives from a study of T cells expressing NK-cell markers. On the study more broadly: It was sorted CD3+CD56-NKG2C+, CD3+CD56+NKG2C- and CD3+CD56+NKG2C+ T cells that provided the TCR beta repertoires. Within the sequenced cohort of eight donors, seven exhibited HCMV seropositivity and one was seronegative.

General observations from the study: The leading position in the CD3+CD56-NKG2C+ fraction of a handful of donors also went to these clonotypes. Dominant NKG2C+ clonotypes accounted for roughly 1.0-8% of CD8+ T cells in a handful of donors.

TCRdb re-called the 5' RACE reads and gives one entry per CDR3 protein, without DNA. The sample features about 260,000 distinct CDR3 sequences, with about 4% in its top ten. Comment on this clonotype: As yet, its antigen is unknown.

The CDR3 runs to 13 residues. The germline V gene encodes CDR1 MNHNY and CDR2 SVGAGI (reference sequence). Sequenced: blood T cells: a sorted CD56 or NKG2C T cell subset, CD4+ or CD8+ T cells, or bulk PBMC T cells (not recorded which). The TCR comes from a woman aged 18 to 75 in good health. This rearrangement joins TRBV6-6 to TRBJ2-1; TCRdb designates TRBD1, a call that cannot be tested without DNA. The CDR3 sequence is CASLGGGYNEQFF.